This TCR beta chain was recorded in a study of identical twins. V lost 7 bases and J lost 5, with 12 bases in between. Germline-derived CDR1 and CDR2 are MNHNS and SASEGT. The CDR3 contains 13 residues. The sample holds a few counts of this clonotype. TCRdb independently ran MiXCR on the 5' RACE reads; one entry per CDR3 protein. This sample yields some 560,000 distinct CDR3 sequences, of which 9% to 10% are seen a single time; approximately 3.2% belongs to the top ten. These data also featured in a second study, about yellow fever vaccine responses in identical twins.

Sequenced: PBMCs. The TCR comes from a young woman in good health. The V and J genes are TRBV6-1 and TRBJ1-5; D gene ambiguous. CDR3 in amino acids: CASTLGPYQPQHF. Here the CDR3 DNA reads TGTGCCAGCACTCTTGGGCCCTATCAGCCCCAGCATTTT.